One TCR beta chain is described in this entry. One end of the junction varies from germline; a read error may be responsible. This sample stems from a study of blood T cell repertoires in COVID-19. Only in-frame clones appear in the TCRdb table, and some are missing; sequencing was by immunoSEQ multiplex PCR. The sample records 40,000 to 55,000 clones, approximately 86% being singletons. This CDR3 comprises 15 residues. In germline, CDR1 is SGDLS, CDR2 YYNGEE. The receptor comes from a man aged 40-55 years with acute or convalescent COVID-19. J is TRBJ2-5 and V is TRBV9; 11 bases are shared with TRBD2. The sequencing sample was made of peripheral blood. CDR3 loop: CASSVAGGLQETQYF. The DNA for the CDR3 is TGTGCCAGCAGTGTAGCGGGGGGGCTTCAAGAGACCCAGTACTTC. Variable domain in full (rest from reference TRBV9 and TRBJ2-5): DSGVTQTPKHLITATGQRVTLRCSPRSGDLSVYWYQQSLDQGLQFLIQYYNGEERAKGNILERFSAQQFPDLHSELNLSSLELGDSALYFCASSVAGGLQETQYFGPGTRLLVL.